This TCR beta chain is from a study of T cells in Graves' hyperthyroidism and ophthalmopathy. With 5 bases clipped from V and 3 bases from J, the junction kept 9 bases outside the gene matches. Germline V CDR1 and CDR2: SGHAT, FQNNGV. This CDR3 region has 17 residues. The investigators amplified TCR beta CDR3 regions from RNA transcripts. In the first-round RT-PCR of the TCR CDR3, the HTBI primer set was used. TCRdb fed the multiplex PCR reads into MiXCR, producing one record per CDR3 protein. Of some 140,000 distinct CDR3 sequences in the sample, roughly 23% were seen once. This clonotype came up many times.

The sequencing sample was made of blood. The TCR sequence derives from a woman aged 50 to 60 with Graves' hyperthyroidism that later progressed to Graves' ophthalmopathy. The chain links TRBV11-2 to TRBJ2-1; 11 positions agree with TRBD2. The CDR3 bases are TGTGCCAGCAGCCCTCCGGAGGGGACTAGCGGCTACAATGAGCAGTTCTTC. It yields the protein CASSPPEGTSGYNEQFF.